This record concerns one TCR beta chain sequence. Its antigen remains unidentified. The investigators reverse transcribed all of the isolated RNA, so they sequenced expressed TCRB transcripts. Assay: immunoSEQ multiplex PCR; the TCRdb copy retains only in-frame clones and omits some. The data contain more than 550,000 clones, more than 12% of them singletons. The data are from a study of beta chain features in type 1 diabetes. Study conclusions and caveats: HLA influence on TCRB rearrangement stayed unresolved here. For Type 1 diabetes patients, all four CD4+ subsets carried TCRB CDR3s that were moderately but significantly shorter.

Trimming took off 4 bases at V and 0 bases at J, with 13 bases between the two ends. This CDR3 has 15 amino acids. Germline V gene sequence: CDR1 LGHNA, CDR2 YSLEER. Sequenced input: naive CD4+ T cells from blood. The clonotype comes from a man aged 18 to 30 with type 1 diabetes. The J gene is TRBJ2-7, the V gene TRBV4-3; perhaps TRBD2 as D (6 bases). The CDR3 sequence: CASSRYRDSSYEQYF. CDR3 DNA: TGCGCCAGCAGCCGGTACCGGGACTCCTCCTACGAGCAGTACTTC.